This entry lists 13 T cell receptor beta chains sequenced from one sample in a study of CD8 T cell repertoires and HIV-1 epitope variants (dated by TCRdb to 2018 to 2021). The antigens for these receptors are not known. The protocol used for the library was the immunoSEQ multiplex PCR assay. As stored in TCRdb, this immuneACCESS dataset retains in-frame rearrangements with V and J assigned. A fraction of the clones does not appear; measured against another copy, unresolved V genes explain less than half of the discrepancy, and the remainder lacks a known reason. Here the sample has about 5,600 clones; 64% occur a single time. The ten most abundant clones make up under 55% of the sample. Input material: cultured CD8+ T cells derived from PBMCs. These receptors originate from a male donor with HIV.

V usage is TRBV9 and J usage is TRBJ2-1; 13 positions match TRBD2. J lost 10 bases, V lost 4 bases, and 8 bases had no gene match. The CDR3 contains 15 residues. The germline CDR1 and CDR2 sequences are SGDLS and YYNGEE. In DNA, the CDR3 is TGTGCCAGCAGCCCCTGGACTAGCGGGGGCCGGGAGCAGTTCTTC. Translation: CASSPWTSGGREQFF.

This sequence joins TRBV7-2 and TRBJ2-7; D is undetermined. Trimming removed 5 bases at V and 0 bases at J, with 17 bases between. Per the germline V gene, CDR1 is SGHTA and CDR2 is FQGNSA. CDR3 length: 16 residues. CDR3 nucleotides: TGTGCCAGCAGCGCCGGGCTTTTAGCCCTCTCCTACGAGCAGTACTTC. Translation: CASSAGLLALSYEQYF.

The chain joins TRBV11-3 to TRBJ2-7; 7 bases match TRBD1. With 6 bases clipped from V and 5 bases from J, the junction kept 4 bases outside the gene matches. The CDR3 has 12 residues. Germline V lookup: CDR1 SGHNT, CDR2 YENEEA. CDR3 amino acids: CASSYTGDEQYF. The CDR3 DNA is TGTGCCAGCAGTTATACAGGGGACGAGCAGTACTTC.

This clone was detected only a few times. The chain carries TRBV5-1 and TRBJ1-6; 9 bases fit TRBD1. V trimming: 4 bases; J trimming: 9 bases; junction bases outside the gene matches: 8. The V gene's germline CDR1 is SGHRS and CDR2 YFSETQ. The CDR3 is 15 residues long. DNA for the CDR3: TGCGCCAGCAGCCCGACAGGGGGAGAGAGTTCACCCCTCCACTTT. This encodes CASSPTGGESSPLHF.

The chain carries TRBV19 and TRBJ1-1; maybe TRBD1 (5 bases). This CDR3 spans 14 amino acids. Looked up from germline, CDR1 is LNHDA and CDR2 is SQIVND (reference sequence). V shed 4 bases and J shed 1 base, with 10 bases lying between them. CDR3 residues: CASSTGLGNTEAFF. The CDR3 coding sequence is TGTGCCAGTAGTACGGGACTCGGGAACACTGAAGCTTTCTTT.

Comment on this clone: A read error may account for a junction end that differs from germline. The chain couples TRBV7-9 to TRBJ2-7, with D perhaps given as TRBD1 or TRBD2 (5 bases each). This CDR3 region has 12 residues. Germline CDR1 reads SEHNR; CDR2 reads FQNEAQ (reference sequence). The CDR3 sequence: CASSLLSRERYF. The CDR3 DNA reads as TGTGCCAGCAGCTTGTTATCCAGGGAGCGGTACTTC.

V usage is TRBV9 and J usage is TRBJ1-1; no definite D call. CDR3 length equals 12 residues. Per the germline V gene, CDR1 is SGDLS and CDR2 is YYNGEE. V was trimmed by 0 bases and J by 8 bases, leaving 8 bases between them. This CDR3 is CASSVEVGEAFF. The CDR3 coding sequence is TGTGCCAGCAGCGTAGAGGTGGGGGAAGCTTTCTTT. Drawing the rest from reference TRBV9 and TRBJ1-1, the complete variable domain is DSGVTQTPKHLITATGQRVTLRCSPRSGDLSVYWYQQSLDQGLQFLIQYYNGEERAKGNILERFSAQQFPDLHSELNLSSLELGDSALYFCASSVEVGEAFFGQGTRLTVV.

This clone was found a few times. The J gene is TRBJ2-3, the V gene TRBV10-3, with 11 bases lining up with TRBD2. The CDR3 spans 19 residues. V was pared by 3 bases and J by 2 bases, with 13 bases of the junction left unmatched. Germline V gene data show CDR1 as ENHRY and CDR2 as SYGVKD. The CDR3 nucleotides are TGTGCCATCAGTGATCTCTTTAGCGGGAGGGAAGAATCCACAGATACGCAGTATTTT. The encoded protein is CAISDLFSGREESTDTQYF.

CDR3 DNA sequence: TGCAGCGTCATGGGAGGGACAGGGGAGAATGAGCAGTTCTTC. Its translation: CSVMGGTGENEQFF. The V gene is TRBV29-1, the J gene TRBJ2-1; TRBD1 matches at 10 bases. The germline CDR1 and CDR2 sequences are SQVTM and ANQGSEA. The CDR3 spans 14 residues. J was trimmed by 7 bases and V by 6 bases; bases with no gene match: 9.

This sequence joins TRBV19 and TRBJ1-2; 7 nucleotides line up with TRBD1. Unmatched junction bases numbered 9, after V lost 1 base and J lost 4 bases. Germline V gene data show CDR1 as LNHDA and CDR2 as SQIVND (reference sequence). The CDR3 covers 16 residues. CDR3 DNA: TGTGCCAGTAGTATAGTTAGGGGGCGCTCCCCCTATGGCTACACCTTC. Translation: CASSIVRGRSPYGYTF.

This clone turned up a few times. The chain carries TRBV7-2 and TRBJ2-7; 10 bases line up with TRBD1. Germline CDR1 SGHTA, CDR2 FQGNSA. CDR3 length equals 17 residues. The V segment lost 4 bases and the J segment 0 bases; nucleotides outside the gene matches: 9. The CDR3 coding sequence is TGTGCCAGCAGCTCGGAAGGGACAGGGGATAACTCCTACGAGCAGTACTTC. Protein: CASSSEGTGDNSYEQYF.

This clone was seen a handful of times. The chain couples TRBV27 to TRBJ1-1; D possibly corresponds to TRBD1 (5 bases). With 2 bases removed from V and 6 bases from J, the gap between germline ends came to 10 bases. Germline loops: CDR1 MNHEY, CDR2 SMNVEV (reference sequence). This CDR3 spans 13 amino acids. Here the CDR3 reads CASSLVGVPEAFF. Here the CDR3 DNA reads TGTGCCAGCAGTTTAGTAGGGGTCCCTGAAGCTTTCTTT.

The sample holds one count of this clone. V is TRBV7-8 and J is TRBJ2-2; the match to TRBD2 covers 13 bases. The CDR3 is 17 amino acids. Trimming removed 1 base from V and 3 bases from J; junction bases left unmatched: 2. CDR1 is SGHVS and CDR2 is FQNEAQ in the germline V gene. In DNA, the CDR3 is TGTGCCAGCAGCTTAGGGACTAGCGGGAGCTACACCGGGGAGCTGTTTTTT. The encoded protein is CASSLGTSGSYTGELFF.